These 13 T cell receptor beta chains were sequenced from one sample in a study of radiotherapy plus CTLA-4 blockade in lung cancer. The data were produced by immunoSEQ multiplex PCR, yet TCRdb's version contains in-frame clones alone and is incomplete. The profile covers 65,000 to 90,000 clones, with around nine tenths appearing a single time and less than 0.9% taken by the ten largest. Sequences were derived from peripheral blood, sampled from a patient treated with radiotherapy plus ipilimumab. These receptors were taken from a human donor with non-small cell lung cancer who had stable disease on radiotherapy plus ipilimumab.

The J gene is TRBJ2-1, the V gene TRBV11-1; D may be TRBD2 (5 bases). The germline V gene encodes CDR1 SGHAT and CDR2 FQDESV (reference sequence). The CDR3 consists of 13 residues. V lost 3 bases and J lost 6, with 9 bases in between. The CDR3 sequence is CASSLRALNEQFF. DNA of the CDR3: TGTGCCAGCAGCTTGCGGGCCCTCAATGAGCAGTTCTTC. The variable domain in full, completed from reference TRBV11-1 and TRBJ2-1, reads EAEVAQSPRYKITEKSQAVAFWCDPISGHATLYWYRQILGQGPELLVQFQDESVVDDSQLPKDRFSAERLKGVDSTLKIQPAELGDSAMYLCASSLRALNEQFFGPGTRLTVL.

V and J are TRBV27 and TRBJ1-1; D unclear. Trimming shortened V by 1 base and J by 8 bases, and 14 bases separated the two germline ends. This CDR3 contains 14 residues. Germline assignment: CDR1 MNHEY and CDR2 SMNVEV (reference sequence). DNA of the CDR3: TGTGCCAGCAGTTTATTCGCCAGACAAGAGGAAGCTTTCTTT. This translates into CASSLFARQEEAFF.

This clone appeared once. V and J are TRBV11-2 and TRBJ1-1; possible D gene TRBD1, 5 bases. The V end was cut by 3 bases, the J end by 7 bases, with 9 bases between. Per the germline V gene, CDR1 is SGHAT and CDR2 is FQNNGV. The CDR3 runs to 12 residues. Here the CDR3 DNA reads TGTGCCAGCAGCTTGAGGGGATATGAAGCTTTCTTT. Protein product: CASSLRGYEAFF.

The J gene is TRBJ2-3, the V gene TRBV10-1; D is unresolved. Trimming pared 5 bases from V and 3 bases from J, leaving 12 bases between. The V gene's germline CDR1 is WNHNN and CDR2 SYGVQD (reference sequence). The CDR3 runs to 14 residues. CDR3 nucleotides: TGCGCCAGCAGTACCTCCGGGTCTACAGATACGCAGTATTTT. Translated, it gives CASSTSGSTDTQYF.

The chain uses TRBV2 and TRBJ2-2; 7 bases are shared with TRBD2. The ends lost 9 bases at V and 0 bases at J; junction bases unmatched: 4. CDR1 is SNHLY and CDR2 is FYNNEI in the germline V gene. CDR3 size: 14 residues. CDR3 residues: CARAGESNTGELFF. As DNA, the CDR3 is TGTGCCAGGGCGGGAGAGTCGAACACCGGGGAGCTGTTTTTT.

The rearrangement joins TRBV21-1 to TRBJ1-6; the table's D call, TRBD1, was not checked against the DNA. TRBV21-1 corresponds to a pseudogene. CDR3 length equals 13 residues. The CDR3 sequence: CASPQGDNSPLHF. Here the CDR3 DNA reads TGTGCCAGCCCCCAGGGGGATAATTCACCCCTCCACTTT.

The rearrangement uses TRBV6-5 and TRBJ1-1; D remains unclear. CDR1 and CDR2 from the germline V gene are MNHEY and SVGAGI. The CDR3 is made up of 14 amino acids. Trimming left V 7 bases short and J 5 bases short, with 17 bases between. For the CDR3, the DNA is TGTGCCAGCACCCCGAGGGCAGGCTGGACTGAAGCTTTCTTT. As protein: CASTPRAGWTEAFF.

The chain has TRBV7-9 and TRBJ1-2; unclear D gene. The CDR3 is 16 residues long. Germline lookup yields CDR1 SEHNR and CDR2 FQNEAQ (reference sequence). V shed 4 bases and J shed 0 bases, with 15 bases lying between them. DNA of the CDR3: TGTGCCAGCAGCTATCTCCCGACACGTTCTAACTATGGCTACACCTTC. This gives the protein CASSYLPTRSNYGYTF.

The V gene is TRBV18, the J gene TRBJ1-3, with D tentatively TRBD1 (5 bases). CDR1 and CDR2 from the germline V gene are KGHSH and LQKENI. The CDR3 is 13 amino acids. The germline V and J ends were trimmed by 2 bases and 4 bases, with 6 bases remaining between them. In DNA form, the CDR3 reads TGTGCCAGCTCACCAGGGGCAGGAAACACCATATATTTT. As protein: CASSPGAGNTIYF. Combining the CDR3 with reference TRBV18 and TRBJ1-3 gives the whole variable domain NAGVMQNPRHLVRRRGQEARLRCSPMKGHSHVYWYRQLPEEGLKFMVYLQKENIIDESGMPKERFSAEFPKEGPSILRIQQVVRGDSAAYFCASSPGAGNTIYFGEGSWLTVV.

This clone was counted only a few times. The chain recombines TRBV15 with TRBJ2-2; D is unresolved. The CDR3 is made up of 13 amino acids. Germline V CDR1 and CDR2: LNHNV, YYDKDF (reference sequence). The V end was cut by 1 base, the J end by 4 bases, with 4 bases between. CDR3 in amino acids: CATSRAVTGELFF. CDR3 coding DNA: TGTGCCACCAGCAGAGCGGTCACCGGGGAGCTGTTTTTT.

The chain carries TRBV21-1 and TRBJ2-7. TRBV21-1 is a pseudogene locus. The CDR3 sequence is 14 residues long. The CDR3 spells CASRPHRGRYEQYF. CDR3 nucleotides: TGTGCCAGCCGTCCCCACCGGGGGCGCTACGAGCAGTACTTC.

DNA for the CDR3: TGTGCCAGTAGTATAGTACAGGGTCCTGGGGCCAACGTCCTGACTTTC. Encoded protein: CASSIVQGPGANVLTF. The chain couples TRBV19 to TRBJ2-6; TRBD1 is a possible D gene (6 bases). Per the germline V gene, CDR1 is LNHDA and CDR2 is SQIVND (reference sequence). The V gene lost 1 base and the J gene lost 2 bases, with 9 bases spanning the gap. The CDR3 covers 16 residues.

The CDR3 here is CASSQDIGGAYEQYF. The CDR3, as DNA: TGTGCCAGCAGCCAAGATATAGGAGGGGCCTACGAGCAGTACTTC. This chain links TRBV4-2 with TRBJ2-7; weak D call: TRBD2 (6 bases). Germline V gene lookup returns CDR1 LGHNA and CDR2 YNFKEQ. The CDR3 loop spans 15 amino acids. Trimming stripped 0 bases from V and 2 bases from J, with 11 bases between.